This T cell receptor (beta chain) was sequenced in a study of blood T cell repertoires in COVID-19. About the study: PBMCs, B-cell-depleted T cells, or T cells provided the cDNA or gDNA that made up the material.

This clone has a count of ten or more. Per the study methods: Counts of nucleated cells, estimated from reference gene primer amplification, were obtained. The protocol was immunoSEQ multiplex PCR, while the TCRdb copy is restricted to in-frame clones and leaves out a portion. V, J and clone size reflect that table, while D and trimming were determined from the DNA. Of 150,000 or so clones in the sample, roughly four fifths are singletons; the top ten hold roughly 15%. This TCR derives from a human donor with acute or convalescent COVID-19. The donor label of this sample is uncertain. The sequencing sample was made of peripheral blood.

The CDR3 DNA reads as TGTGCCTGGAAAATACAGGGGTATACCGGGGAGCTGTTTTTT. It codes for CAWKIQGYTGELFF. V is TRBV30 and J is TRBJ2-2; 7 positions match TRBD1. Unmatched junction bases numbered 7, after V lost 4 bases and J lost 5 bases. Germline V gene lookup returns CDR1 GTSNPN and CDR2 SVGIG (reference sequence). The CDR3 loop spans 14 amino acids. Based on the CDR3 plus reference TRBV30 and TRBJ2-2, the full variable domain is SQTIHQWPATLVQPVGSPLSLECTVEGTSNPNLYWYRQAAGRGLQLLFYSVGIGQISSEVPQNLSASRPQDRQFILSSKKLLLSDSGFYLCAWKIQGYTGELFFGEGSRLTVL.